A selection of T cell receptor beta chains follows, all from one sample in a study of blood T cell repertoires in COVID-19. TCRdb's copy holds only in-frame clones and misses some; the assay was immunoSEQ multiplex PCR. The sample has some 200,000 clones, about 84% seen once. Sequencing was carried out using PBMCs or T cells enriched from blood (not recorded which). Source of these receptors: a woman in her thirties or forties with acute COVID-19. CDR3s leave out the opening cysteine and the closing phenylalanine or tryptophan. D genes are given only for firm matches. Not every row has a clone size; where given, it reads once, few, many or a size class.

j_gene | abundance | d_gene | v_gene | CDR3aa
TRBJ2-7 | NA | TRBD2 | TRBV5-1 | ASRIGLASYEQY
TRBJ1-3 | NA | NA | TRBV30 | AWSNRDRSGNTIY
TRBJ1-1 | NA | NA | TRBV11-2 | ASSRGGALYTEAF
TRBJ2-7 | NA | NA | TRBV16 | ASSQLTPSSYEQY
TRBJ1-2 | NA | TRBD1 | TRBV5-5 | ASSLKDRNYGYT
TRBJ2-3 | NA | NA | TRBV19 | ASEVTGRADTQY
TRBJ1-5 | NA | TRBD1 | TRBV3-1/TRBV3-2 | ASSQDFTGGQPQH
TRBJ1-1 | NA | NA | TRBV27 | ASSTTGNTEAF
TRBJ2-5 | NA | TRBD2 | TRBV27 | ASSASLAVKETQY
TRBJ1-5 | few | NA | TRBV5-1 | ASSWSGGSNQPQH
TRBJ2-2 | NA | NA | TRBV18 | ASSPRRGADTGELF
TRBJ1-2 | NA | NA | TRBV4-1 | ASSQRDTSNYGYT
TRBJ2-1 | few | TRBD2 | TRBV4-3 | ASSLLAGEGEQF
TRBJ2-7 | NA | TRBD1 | TRBV6-5 | ASSAGTGSYEQY
TRBJ1-2 | once | NA | TRBV6-6 | ASRPTGSGYT
TRBJ2-1 | NA | NA | TRBV27 | ASSSPLSGLIPYNEQF
TRBJ2-7 | NA | NA | TRBV5-4 | ASSLMDLNYEQY
TRBJ2-3 | few | NA | TRBV5-1 | ASSSHVRVAHTDTQY
TRBJ2-2 | NA | NA | TRBV3-1/TRBV3-2 | ASSQDQGGGGELF
TRBJ1-5 | NA | TRBD1 | TRBV4-2 | ASADRGYQPQH